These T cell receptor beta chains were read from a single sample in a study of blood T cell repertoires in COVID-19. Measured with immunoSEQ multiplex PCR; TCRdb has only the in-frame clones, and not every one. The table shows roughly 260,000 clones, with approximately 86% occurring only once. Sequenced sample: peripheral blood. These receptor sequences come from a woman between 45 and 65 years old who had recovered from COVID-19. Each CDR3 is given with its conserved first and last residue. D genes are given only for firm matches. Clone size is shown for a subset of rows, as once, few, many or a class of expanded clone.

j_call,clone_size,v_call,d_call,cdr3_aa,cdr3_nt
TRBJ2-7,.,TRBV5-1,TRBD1,CASGTGSTYEQYF,TGCGCCAGCGGGACAGGATCTACCTACGAGCAGTACTTC
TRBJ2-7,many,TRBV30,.,CAWSNGGGFYEQYF,TGTGCCTGGAGTAACGGGGGTGGGTTCTACGAGCAGTACTTC
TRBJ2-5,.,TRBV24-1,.,CATSDPDYGTQYF,TGTGCCACCAGTGATCCCGATTACGGGACCCAGTACTTC
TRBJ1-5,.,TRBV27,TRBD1,CASTYRTGPQPQHF,TGTGCCAGCACCTACCGGACAGGGCCTCAGCCCCAGCATTTT
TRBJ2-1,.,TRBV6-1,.,CASSDEAGAPNEQFF,TGTGCCAGCAGTGACGAAGCGGGTGCGCCCAATGAGCAGTTCTTC
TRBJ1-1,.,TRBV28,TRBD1,CASRPITGTGTEAFF,TGTGCCAGCAGACCCATAACCGGGACAGGGACTGAAGCTTTCTTT
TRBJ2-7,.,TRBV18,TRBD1,CASSPQLGQGRAYEQYF,TGTGCCAGCTCACCACAACTCGGACAGGGGAGAGCCTACGAGCAGTACTTC
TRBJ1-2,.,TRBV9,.,CASSVFSVGAGGYTF,TGTGCCAGCAGCGTATTCTCGGTGGGGGCTGGTGGCTACACCTTC
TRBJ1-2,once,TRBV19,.,CASSMHHRRLGYTF,TGTGCCAGTAGTATGCATCATAGGAGGCTGGGCTACACCTTC
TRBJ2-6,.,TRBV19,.,CASGVGSGANVLTF,TGTGCCAGTGGGGTCGGGAGTGGGGCCAACGTCCTGACTTTC
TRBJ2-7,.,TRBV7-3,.,CASSSQRGEAYEQYF,TGTGCCAGCAGCTCTCAGAGAGGGGAGGCCTACGAGCAGTACTTC
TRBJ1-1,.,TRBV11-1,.,CASRQNTEAFF,TGTGCCAGCAGACAGAACACTGAAGCTTTCTTT
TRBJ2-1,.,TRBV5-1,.,CASHSVPDYGANEQFF,TGCGCCAGCCATTCGGTCCCGGACTATGGGGCTAATGAGCAGTTCTTC
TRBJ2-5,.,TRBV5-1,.,CASSRPLIGEETQYF,TGCGCCAGCAGCCGCCCTCTAATAGGGGAAGAGACCCAGTACTTC
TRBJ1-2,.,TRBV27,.,CASSLRIQGPAPGYGYTF,TGTGCCAGCAGTTTAAGGATACAGGGACCTGCCCCTGGGTATGGCTACACCTTC
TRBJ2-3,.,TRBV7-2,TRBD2,CASSLGSGSRTDTQYF,TGTGCCAGCAGCTTAGGGAGCGGGAGCCGCACAGATACGCAGTATTTT
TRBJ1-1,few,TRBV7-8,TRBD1,CASSLGQGAIEAFF,TGTGCCAGCAGCTTAGGGCAGGGGGCCATTGAAGCTTTCTTT
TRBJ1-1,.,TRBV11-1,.,CASSYRGGLETEAFF,TGTGCCAGCAGCTATCGGGGGGGGCTAGAGACTGAAGCTTTCTTT
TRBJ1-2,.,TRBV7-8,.,CASSRMSGNLEYGYTF,TGTGCCAGCAGCCGTATGTCGGGAAATCTCGAATATGGCTACACCTTC
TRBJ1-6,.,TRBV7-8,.,CASSLVVQGGSPLHF,TGTGCCAGCAGCTTAGTTGTCCAGGGTGGCTCACCCCTCCACTTT
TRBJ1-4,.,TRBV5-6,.,CASSLVTVNEKLFF,TGTGCCAGCAGCTTGGTTACAGTTAATGAAAAACTGTTTTTT
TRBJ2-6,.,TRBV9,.,CASSVRRVSGANVLTF,TGTGCCAGCAGCGTTCGCAGGGTCTCTGGGGCCAACGTCCTGACTTTC
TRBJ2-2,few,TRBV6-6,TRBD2,CASLLAGVTGELFF,TGTGCCAGCCTTCTAGCGGGAGTCACCGGGGAGCTGTTTTTT
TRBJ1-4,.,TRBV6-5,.,CASSPTGSDEKLFF,TGTGCCAGCAGTCCGACAGGCTCGGATGAAAAACTGTTTTTT
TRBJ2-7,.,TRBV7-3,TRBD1,CASSPGQGRNEQYF,TGTGCCAGCAGCCCGGGACAGGGGCGGAACGAGCAGTACTTC
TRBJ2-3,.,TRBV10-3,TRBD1,CAFGTGGTDTQYF,TGTGCCTTCGGGACAGGGGGCACAGATACGCAGTATTTT
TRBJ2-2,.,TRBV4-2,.,CASSQDRSRILGTGELFF,TGTGCCAGCAGCCAAGACCGATCGCGGATATTGGGCACCGGGGAGCTGTTTTTT
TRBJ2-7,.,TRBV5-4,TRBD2,CASSLGPGGGEQYF,TGTGCCAGCAGCTTGGGACCGGGGGGAGGCGAGCAGTACTTC
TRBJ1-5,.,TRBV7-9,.,CASSSGGNQPQHF,TGTGCCAGCAGCTCCGGGGGGAATCAGCCCCAGCATTTT
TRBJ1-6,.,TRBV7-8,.,CASSLREGNSPLHF,TGTGCCAGCAGCTTACGGGAGGGGAATTCACCCCTCCACTTT
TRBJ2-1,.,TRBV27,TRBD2,CASSLRVSGGYNEQFF,TGTGCCAGCAGTTTACGGGTTAGCGGGGGTTACAATGAGCAGTTCTTC
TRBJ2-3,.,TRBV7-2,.,CASSLAGWAADTQYF,TGTGCCAGCAGCCTTGCGGGGTGGGCGGCAGATACGCAGTATTTT
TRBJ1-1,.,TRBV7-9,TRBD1,CASSYTTGAAEAFF,TGTGCCAGCAGCTATACGACAGGGGCCGCTGAAGCTTTCTTT
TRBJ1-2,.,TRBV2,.,CASRGRGANYGYTF,TGTGCCAGCAGGGGGCGGGGAGCTAACTATGGCTACACCTTC
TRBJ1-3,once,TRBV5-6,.,CASSWGDVGTIYF,TGTGCCAGCAGCTGGGGGGACGTTGGGACCATATATTTT